The 16 T cell receptor beta chains below were found in one sample sequenced in a study of CD8 T cells in Susac syndrome (dated by TCRdb to the late 2010s). Library method: the immunoSEQ multiplex PCR assay. RNA was extracted with the RNeasy kit and about 0.5 to 1 ug was reverse transcribed using random hexamers. TCRdb's own reprocessing of the public reads used fastp at Q25 and MiXCR and kept productive beta chains. Identical CDR3 proteins give one entry, which carries the most common genes and DNA. The sample table shows roughly 200,000 distinct CDR3 sequences, and 90% to 96% are seen once. The ten largest clones represent approximately 0.09% of the sample. Sequencing used CD4+ T cells from PBMCs. The receptors derive from a human donor with multiple sclerosis.

The CDR3 loop reads CASSLMKGTLYQETQYF. CDR3 DNA: TGTGCCAGCAGCTTGATGAAGGGGACCCTGTACCAAGAGACCCAGTACTTC. The rearrangement uses TRBV5-8 and TRBJ2-5; D tentatively reads TRBD1 or TRBD2 (5 bases each). With 1 base removed from V and 0 bases from J, the gap between germline ends came to 16 bases. The CDR3 is 17 residues long. Germline CDR1 is SGHTS and CDR2 is YDEGEE. Using reference TRBV5-8 and TRBJ2-5 for the parts outside the CDR3, the full variable domain is EAGVTQSPTHLIKTRGQQATLRCSPISGHTSVYWYQQALGLGLQFLLWYDEGEERNRGNFPPRFSGRQFPNYSSELNVNALELEDSALYLCASSLMKGTLYQETQYFGPGTRLLVL.

V is TRBV21-1 and J is TRBJ2-7. TRBV21-1 counts as a pseudogene. CDR3 length: 18 amino acids. In DNA form, the CDR3 reads TGTGCCAGCAGCAAATACATCAATGACGTAAGTCACTCCTACGAGCAGTACTTC. Residues: CASSKYINDVSHSYEQYF.

The rearrangement uses TRBV6-6 and TRBJ1-1; unclear D gene. The CDR3 sequence is 14 residues long. V was clipped by 2 bases and J by 6 bases, with 13 bases between them. From germline, CDR1 is MNHNY and CDR2 SVGAGI (reference sequence). The chain's CDR3 is CASSYEWGFAEAFF. The DNA of the CDR3 is TGTGCCAGCAGTTACGAGTGGGGTTTCGCTGAAGCTTTCTTT.

The rearrangement joins TRBV5-1 to TRBJ2-1; 9 nucleotides align to TRBD1. CDR1 SGHRS and CDR2 YFSETQ come from the germline V gene. Germline trimming cut 5 bases from V and 4 bases from J; bases unmatched to any gene: 4. The CDR3 totals 14 residues. This chain's CDR3 is CASRGQGGYNEQFF. DNA for the CDR3: TGCGCCAGCAGGGGACAGGGAGGTTACAATGAGCAGTTCTTC. Drawing the rest from reference TRBV5-1 and TRBJ2-1, the complete variable domain is KAGVTQTPRYLIKTRGQQVTLSCSPISGHRSVSWYQQTPGQGLQFLFEYFSETQRNKGNFPGRFSGRQFSNSRSEMNVSTLELGDSALYLCASRGQGGYNEQFFGPGTRLTVL.

The chain carries TRBV7-8 and TRBJ2-3; D ambiguous. The CDR3 is made up of 17 amino acids. Germline assignment: CDR1 SGHVS and CDR2 FQNEAQ. The V end lost 1 base, the J end lost 0 bases, and 14 bases lay between the germline ends. The CDR3 sequence is CASSLVRWQPSTDTQYF. CDR3 sequence (DNA): TGTGCCAGCAGCTTAGTACGTTGGCAACCTAGCACAGATACGCAGTATTTT.

The chain recombines TRBV5-1 with TRBJ1-2; D not certain. The CDR3 length is 13 residues. The ends were cut back, 4 bases at V and 4 bases at J, with 11 bases in the middle. Looked up from germline, CDR1 is SGHRS and CDR2 is YFSETQ. CDR3 protein: CASSEDGTYGYTF. CDR3 coding DNA: TGCGCCAGCAGCGAGGACGGTACCTATGGCTACACCTTC. The full variable domain, in which reference TRBV5-1 and TRBJ1-2 provide the parts outside the CDR3, is KAGVTQTPRYLIKTRGQQVTLSCSPISGHRSVSWYQQTPGQGLQFLFEYFSETQRNKGNFPGRFSGRQFSNSRSEMNVSTLELGDSALYLCASSEDGTYGYTFGSGTRLTVV.

The chain links TRBV7-2 to TRBJ2-5; D gene ambiguous. V was cut by 7 bases and J by 1 base, with 7 bases left in between. Germline CDR1 and CDR2: SGHTA and FQGNSA. The CDR3 covers 12 residues. The CDR3 coding sequence is TGTGCCAGCAAGAGAGGCCAAGAGACCCAGTACTTC. As protein: CASKRGQETQYF. The whole variable domain, filled in from reference TRBV7-2 and TRBJ2-5, reads GAGVSQSPSNKVTEKGKDVELRCDPISGHTALYWYRQSLGQGLEFLIYFQGNSAPDKSGLPSDRFSAERTGGSVSTLTIQRTQQEDSAVYLCASKRGQETQYFGPGTRLLVL.

This clonotype is a singleton in its sample. This sequence joins TRBV30 and TRBJ1-5, with unresolved D. The germline CDR1 and CDR2 sequences are GTSNPN and SVGIG (reference sequence). Trimming removed 2 bases from V and 6 bases from J, with 14 bases in between. The CDR3 runs 14 residues. The CDR3 coding sequence is TGTGCCTGGAGTATCCTTGGGTTGGGTCAGCCCCAGCATTTT. Protein sequence: CAWSILGLGQPQHF.

This clonotype is a singleton in its sample. The chain recombines TRBV25-1 with TRBJ2-7, with 9 bases identical to TRBD1. Trimming at V came to 5 bases and at J to 1 base, leaving 9 bases not matched to a gene. The CDR3 runs 16 residues. Germline values: CDR1 MGHDK, CDR2 SYGVNS. In nucleotides, the CDR3 is TGTGCCAGCAGTCGAGACGACAGGGGGTTATCCTACGAGCAGTACTTC. Protein product: CASSRDDRGLSYEQYF.

The rearrangement uses TRBV30 and TRBJ1-4; D possibly corresponds to TRBD1 (5 bases). CDR1 GTSNPN and CDR2 SVGIG come from the germline V gene (reference sequence). This CDR3 region has 15 residues. Trimming took 3 bases from V and 8 from J, leaving 19 bases between them. In DNA, the CDR3 is TGTGCCTGGAGACCGCGTTCAGGGTTTTACGAAAAACTGTTTTTT. This gives the protein CAWRPRSGFYEKLFF.

The rearrangement uses TRBV25-1 and TRBJ1-1; D is uncertain. Trimming shortened V by 2 bases and J by 1 base, and 8 bases separated the two germline ends. This CDR3 contains 14 residues. The germline gives CDR1 MGHDK, CDR2 SYGVNS. DNA of the CDR3: TGTGCCAGCAGTGAAGGGATACCGAACACTGAAGCTTTCTTT. Its protein product is CASSEGIPNTEAFF. Supplemented by reference TRBV25-1 and TRBJ1-1, the full variable domain reads EADIYQTPRYLVIGTGKKITLECSQTMGHDKMYWYQQDPGMELHLIHYSYGVNSTEKGDLSSESTVSRIRTEHFPLTLESARPSHTSQYLCASSEGIPNTEAFFGQGTRLTVV.

The genes are TRBV29-1 and TRBJ2-1; no definite D call. The CDR3 has 14 amino acids. Trimming took 0 bases from V and 4 from J, leaving 10 bases between them. Germline V gene lookup returns CDR1 SQVTM and CDR2 ANQGSEA. The CDR3 DNA follows: TGCAGCGTTGAAGATCGTAAGGGTTACAATGAGCAGTTCTTC. This translates into CSVEDRKGYNEQFF.

The V gene is TRBV12-3 or TRBV12-4, the J gene TRBJ2-1, with D perhaps matching TRBD1 or TRBD2 (5 bases each). The CDR3 loop spans 11 amino acids. The V end was cut by 8 bases, the J end by 9 bases, with 11 bases between. CDR3 protein: CASGIGGEQFF. CDR3 coding DNA: TGTGCCAGCGGAATTGGGGGTGAGCAGTTCTTC.

J is TRBJ1-2 and V is TRBV10-3, with D possibly TRBD1 on 6 matching bases. Germline V lookup: CDR1 ENHRY, CDR2 SYGVKD. Trimming pared 11 bases from V and 7 bases from J, leaving 17 bases between. CDR3 size: 12 residues. CDR3 sequence: CAATGSYVGYTF. The DNA for the CDR3 is TGTGCCGCAACAGGGTCCTATGTTGGCTACACCTTC.

This clonotype showed up just once. The rearrangement links TRBV7-3 to TRBJ1-1; 9 bases are shared with TRBD1. V lost 5 bases to trimming and J lost 2 bases; unmatched junction nucleotides: 12. This CDR3 is built from 17 residues. Germline CDR1 reads SGHTA; CDR2 reads FQGTGA. The CDR3 region is CASSPPGTGNGNTEAFF. CDR3 DNA: TGTGCCAGCAGCCCTCCCGGGACAGGGAATGGAAACACTGAAGCTTTCTTT.

The gene calls are TRBV5-1 and TRBJ2-1; D call uncertain. Germline V gives CDR1 SGHRS, CDR2 YFSETQ. V was pared by 0 bases and J by 9 bases, with 16 bases between. This CDR3 region has 15 residues. The CDR3 spells CASSLEARQWSEQFF. In DNA form, the CDR3 reads TGCGCCAGCAGCTTGGAGGCGCGCCAATGGAGTGAGCAGTTCTTC.